The TCR beta chain described here comes from a study of blood T cell repertoires in COVID-19. Looking at the study overall: PBMCs, B-cell-depleted T cells, or T cells provided the cDNA or gDNA that made up the material.

TCRdb keeps only in-frame clones here, not all; method: immunoSEQ multiplex PCR. The sample includes about 170,000 clones, less than 85% of them seen just once. The CDR3 is 14 amino acids. The V end lost 3 bases, the J end lost 5 bases, and 12 bases lay between the germline ends. CDR1 is SGHNT and CDR2 is YENEEA in the germline V gene. Cohort 3 donors counted as recovered after two negative PCRs, clearance, or resolved symptoms. The clonotype comes from a man in his forties or fifties who had recovered from COVID-19. Sequenced input: PBMCs or T cells enriched from blood (not recorded which). The chain couples TRBV11-3 to TRBJ2-3, with TRBD2 as a possible D gene (7 bases). CDR3 region: CASSFGGGLDTQYF. The DNA for the CDR3 is TGTGCCAGCAGCTTTGGGGGGGGCCTAGATACGCAGTATTTT.